The rows below give T cell receptor beta chains drawn from one sample of a study of T cell responses to AZD1222 COVID-19 vaccine. Profiling relied on immunoSEQ multiplex PCR, and the TCRdb table lists in-frame clones only, not all of them. In the table there are approximately 64,000 clones, roughly 84% of which are singletons. The source was peripheral blood, collected on day 0 of AZD1222 vaccination. These TCRs come from an adult in good health. CDR3s include the opening cysteine and the closing phenylalanine or tryptophan. D genes are given only for firm matches. The size entry is marked missing in some rows and otherwise reads once, few, many or a size class.

D,size,V,J,CDR3,DNA
NA,once,TRBV15,TRBJ2-2,CATSGSRTGELFF,TGTGCCACCAGCGGGTCAAGGACCGGGGAGCTGTTTTTT
NA,NA,TRBV19,TRBJ2-4,CASEDQGSKNIQYF,TGTGCCAGTGAGGATCAGGGTTCCAAAAACATTCAGTACTTC
NA,NA,TRBV5-5,TRBJ1-5,CASSPGYSNQPQHF,TGTGCCAGCAGCCCCGGGTATAGCAATCAGCCCCAGCATTTT
TRBD2,NA,TRBV10-3,TRBJ2-2,CAISFLALAGGPGELFF,TGTGCCATCAGCTTCCTCGCACTAGCGGGGGGGCCCGGGGAGCTGTTTTTT
NA,NA,TRBV5-1,TRBJ2-2,CASSVQGIGNTGELFF,TGCGCCAGCAGCGTACAGGGAATCGGGAACACCGGGGAGCTGTTTTTT
NA,NA,TRBV4-1,TRBJ2-4,CASSRGTFIAKNIQYF,TGCGCCAGCAGCCGGGGGACTTTTATAGCCAAAAACATTCAGTACTTC
NA,NA,TRBV11-2,TRBJ2-1,CASSLDRGSHEQFF,TGTGCCAGCAGCTTAGATCGGGGGTCCCATGAGCAGTTCTTC
NA,NA,TRBV29-1,TRBJ2-7,CSVDNRDTSYEQYF,TGCAGCGTTGACAACAGGGACACATCCTACGAGCAGTACTTC
TRBD1,NA,TRBV11-2,TRBJ1-2,CASTPGGGGYGYTF,TGTGCCAGCACCCCAGGGGGCGGCGGCTATGGCTACACCTTC
NA,NA,TRBV19,TRBJ1-5,CASSIHRGRNQPQHF,TGTGCCAGTAGTATTCACCGGGGGCGCAATCAGCCCCAGCATTTT
TRBD2,once,TRBV18,TRBJ2-1,CASSLYPPSGGASEQFF,TGTGCCAGCTCACTTTACCCCCCTAGCGGGGGGGCCAGTGAGCAGTTCTTC
NA,once,TRBV11-2,TRBJ2-5,CASSQRTQGWGETQYF,TGTGCCAGCAGCCAAAGGACTCAGGGGTGGGGCGAGACCCAGTACTTC
NA,NA,TRBV19,TRBJ1-1,CASSQTWNTEAFF,TGTGCCAGTAGTCAGACATGGAACACTGAAGCTTTCTTT
TRBD1,NA,TRBV3-1/TRBV3-2,TRBJ1-2,CASVTGDGGYTF,TGTGCCAGCGTGACAGGGGATGGTGGCTACACCTTC
NA,NA,TRBV5-6,TRBJ2-1,CASSLGVVGEQFF,TGTGCCAGCAGCTTGGGGGTCGTAGGTGAGCAGTTCTTC
TRBD1,NA,TRBV7-9,TRBJ2-2,CASSTTDLGTANTGELFF,TGTGCCAGCAGCACCACGGACCTCGGGACAGCGAACACCGGGGAGCTGTTTTTT
TRBD2,NA,TRBV10-1,TRBJ2-7,CASSEAGVHEQYF,TGCGCCAGCAGTGAGGCGGGGGTCCACGAGCAGTACTTC
NA,NA,TRBV9,TRBJ1-4,CASSVVSTNEKLFF,TGTGCCAGCAGCGTAGTATCAACTAATGAAAAACTGTTTTTT
TRBD1,NA,TRBV5-6,TRBJ1-2,CASSPQGEDGYTF,TGTGCCAGCAGCCCACAGGGGGAGGATGGCTACACCTTC
NA,NA,TRBV6-5,TRBJ2-3,CASSWGTDTQYF,TGTGCCAGCAGTTGGGGCACAGATACGCAGTATTTT
NA,NA,TRBV13,TRBJ1-5,CASSLGSDYQPQHF,TGTGCCAGCAGCTTAGGGTCAGATTATCAGCCCCAGCATTTT
NA,NA,TRBV7-8,TRBJ2-3,CASSARGATDTQYF,TGTGCCAGCAGCGCTCGGGGGGCAACAGATACGCAGTATTTT
NA,NA,TRBV6-5,TRBJ1-2,CASSYIPPAGGYTF,TGTGCCAGCAGTTATATACCCCCCGCGGGTGGCTACACCTTC
NA,NA,TRBV13,TRBJ1-2,CASSLEEGNYGYTF,TGTGCCAGCAGCTTAGAGGAGGGCAACTATGGCTACACCTTC
TRBD2,NA,TRBV9,TRBJ2-7,CASTPGGGTLSYEQYF,TGTGCCAGCACCCCCGGGGGGGGCACCCTTTCCTACGAGCAGTACTTC
NA,NA,TRBV7-2,TRBJ1-1,CASSPGSGGLAEAFF,TGTGCCAGCAGCCCCGGGAGTGGGGGGCTGGCTGAAGCTTTCTTT
TRBD1,NA,TRBV11-2,TRBJ2-4,CASSLGPGTGENIQYF,TGTGCCAGCAGCTTAGGCCCCGGGACAGGAGAAAACATTCAGTACTTC
NA,NA,TRBV6-5,TRBJ1-3,CASSYSWNSGNTIYF,TGTGCCAGCAGTTACTCGTGGAACTCTGGAAACACCATATATTTT
NA,NA,TRBV6-5,TRBJ1-1,CASSSQGFDTEAFF,TGTGCCAGCAGCTCACAGGGATTTGACACTGAAGCTTTCTTT
NA,NA,TRBV13,TRBJ1-1,CASSGQRGAFF,TGTGCCAGCAGCGGACAGCGGGGGGCTTTCTTT
NA,NA,TRBV7-8,TRBJ2-7,CASSLPGRASYEQYF,TGTGCCAGCAGCTTACCCGGACGCGCCTCCTACGAGCAGTACTTC
TRBD1,NA,TRBV19,TRBJ1-1,CATLSVRGQGSTEAFF,TGTGCCACCCTCTCTGTCCGGGGACAGGGCTCGACTGAAGCTTTCTTT
TRBD1,NA,TRBV19,TRBJ1-4,CASTETGAREKLFF,TGTGCCAGTACCGAGACAGGGGCCCGCGAAAAACTGTTTTTT
NA,NA,TRBV19,TRBJ1-6,CASSIQRSYNSPLHF,TGTGCCAGTAGTATACAAAGGTCGTATAATTCACCCCTCCACTTT
TRBD1,once,TRBV19,TRBJ1-4,CASTTSRDRDEKLFF,TGTGCCAGTACCACTAGCCGGGACAGGGACGAAAAACTGTTTTTT
TRBD1,NA,TRBV7-8,TRBJ1-1,CASSFPQGGEAFF,TGTGCCAGCAGCTTCCCCCAGGGGGGTGAAGCTTTCTTT
NA,NA,TRBV7-7,TRBJ1-5,CASSQWENQPQHF,TGTGCCAGCAGTCAATGGGAAAATCAGCCCCAGCATTTT
TRBD1,NA,TRBV9,TRBJ2-2,CASSGYRDRDLFF,TGTGCCAGCAGCGGATACCGGGACAGGGATCTGTTTTTT
NA,NA,TRBV2,TRBJ2-2,CASSEDRANTGELFF,TGTGCCAGCAGTGAAGACAGGGCCAACACCGGGGAGCTGTTTTTT
NA,NA,TRBV18,TRBJ1-1,CASSPPSVMNTEAFF,TGTGCCAGCTCACCACCGTCAGTGATGAACACTGAAGCTTTCTTT
NA,NA,TRBV3-1/TRBV3-2,TRBJ2-7,CASSQGTGSARYEQYF,TGTGCCAGCAGCCAAGGAACGGGATCGGCCAGATACGAGCAGTACTTC